This entry concerns a single T cell receptor (beta chain). What it binds is unknown. The data originate from a study of vaccination effects on CD4 cells after COVID-19. Study context: The post-vaccine samples were taken, at the median, 72 days after the second dose. Study-wide results and limits: Vaccine-induced clones in healthy vaccinees cross-reacted with common cold coronaviruses in only 1 of 255 cases.

Trimming stripped 4 bases from V and 5 bases from J, with 9 bases between. There are 12 residues in the CDR3. In germline, CDR1 is SGHRS, CDR2 YFSETQ. Viral peptide pools were used in the ViraFEST assay to expand antigen-specific CD4+ T cells, and sequencing came afterward. Culture lasted about 11 days before CD4+ T cell isolation. Each participant was given two doses of one vaccine (BNT162b2 or mRNA-1273). Vaccine recipients, nucleocapsid antibody negative, had no prior SARS-CoV-2 infection. Half-medium replacement with IL-2 medium occurred on days 3 and 7. Method: immunoSEQ multiplex PCR; TCRdb's copy keeps in-frame clones and lacks some. The sample carries about 61,000 clones, less than 80% recorded once.

This chain joins TRBV5-1 and TRBJ2-5; D is possibly TRBD2 (6 bases). Sequenced here: CD4+ T cells from PBMCs cultured with HCoV-229E spike peptides, sampled after COVID-19 vaccination. This clonotype originated in a human donor who received a COVID-19 vaccine. The CDR3 DNA is TGCGCCAGCAGCAAGGAGGGGGAGACCCAGTACTTC. Amino acid sequence: CASSKEGETQYF.